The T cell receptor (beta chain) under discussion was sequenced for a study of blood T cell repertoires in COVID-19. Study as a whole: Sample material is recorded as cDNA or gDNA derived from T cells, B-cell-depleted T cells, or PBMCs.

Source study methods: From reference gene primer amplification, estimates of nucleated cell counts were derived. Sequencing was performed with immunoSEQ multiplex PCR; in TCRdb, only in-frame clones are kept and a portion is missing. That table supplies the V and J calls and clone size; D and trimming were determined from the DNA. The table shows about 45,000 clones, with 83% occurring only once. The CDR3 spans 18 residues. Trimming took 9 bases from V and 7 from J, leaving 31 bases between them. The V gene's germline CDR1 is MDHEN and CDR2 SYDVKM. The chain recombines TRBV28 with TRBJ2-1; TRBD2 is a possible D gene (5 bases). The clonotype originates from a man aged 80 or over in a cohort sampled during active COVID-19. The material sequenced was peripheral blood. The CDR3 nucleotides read TGTGCCAGTGTCAGCCGGGGTGTCGCCATCTTCACACTTAATGAGCAGTTCTTC. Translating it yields CASVSRGVAIFTLNEQFF.